Listed below are T cell receptor beta chains from one sample, sequenced in a study of OX40 agonist ivuxolimab in advanced cancers. Measured with immunoSEQ multiplex PCR; TCRdb has only the in-frame clones, and not every one. The sample lists under 45,000 clones, under 85% occurring once. The source was CD4+ or CD8+ T cells sorted from blood, collected in a trial of the OX40 agonist ivuxolimab. These receptors were obtained from an adult with an advanced solid tumor such as melanoma, head and neck, liver or kidney cancer. The CDR3 runs from the conserved cysteine through the conserved F or W. The D gene is left open where the match is weak. Size is omitted from some rows. Given values are once, few, many or a class for expanded clones.

J gene	V gene	clone size	D gene	CDR3 protein	CDR3 DNA
TRBJ2-5	TRBV11-2	.	TRBD2	CASSLSGGAIETQYF	TGTGCCAGCAGCTTAAGCGGGGGGGCGATTGAGACCCAGTACTTC
TRBJ2-4	TRBV5-1	.	TRBD1	CASSLGRQGTDIQYF	TGCGCCAGCAGCTTGGGGCGGCAGGGGACAGACATTCAGTACTTC
TRBJ1-1	TRBV25-1	.	.	CASRQTGFSTEAFF	TGTGCCAGCAGACAAACAGGGTTTTCCACTGAAGCTTTCTTT
TRBJ2-7	TRBV6-5	.	TRBD2	CASRRWTSGPYEQYF	TGTGCCAGCAGGCGATGGACTAGCGGCCCATACGAGCAGTACTTC
TRBJ2-1	TRBV28	.	.	CASSLGRGTYNEQFF	TGTGCCAGCAGTTTGGGCAGGGGGACTTACAATGAGCAGTTCTTC
TRBJ1-6	TRBV6-6	.	.	CASRQEGNSPLHF	TGTGCCAGCAGACAGGAAGGGAATTCACCCCTCCACTTT
TRBJ2-5	TRBV7-9	.	.	CASSLSAGTPLETQYF	TGTGCCAGCAGCCTCTCCGCCGGGACCCCCTTGGAGACCCAGTACTTC
TRBJ1-6	TRBV19	few	TRBD1	CASSDRAYSPLHF	TGTGCCAGTAGCGACAGGGCTTATTCACCCCTCCACTTT
TRBJ1-4	TRBV11-2	few	TRBD1	CASSLVGGAYEKLFF	TGTGCCAGCAGCTTAGTAGGGGGCGCGTATGAAAAACTGTTTTTT
TRBJ1-3	TRBV6-5	.	.	CASSRDSSSGNTIYF	TGTGCCAGCAGCCGGGACTCTAGCTCTGGAAACACCATATATTTT
TRBJ1-1	TRBV5-1	.	.	CASSLRWFDEAFF	TGCGCCAGCAGCTTGAGGTGGTTTGATGAAGCTTTCTTT
TRBJ1-2	TRBV2	.	.	CASRESIWGRAVGYTF	TGTGCCAGCAGGGAAAGTATCTGGGGGCGCGCGGTTGGCTACACCTTC
TRBJ2-3	TRBV10-2	.	.	CASRIIMGADTQYF	TGCGCCAGCAGGATAATAATGGGGGCAGATACGCAGTATTTT
TRBJ1-2	TRBV7-9	.	.	CAGGSETNYGYTF	TGTGCCGGGGGATCCGAAACTAACTATGGCTACACCTTC
TRBJ2-5	TRBV9	few	.	CASSVEGRKETQYF	TGTGCCAGCAGCGTGGAGGGGCGCAAAGAGACCCAGTACTTC
TRBJ1-2	TRBV29-1	few	.	CSVDEDGYTF	TGCAGCGTTGACGAGGATGGCTACACCTTC
TRBJ1-6	TRBV2	few	.	CASTAAPPHSPLHF	TGTGCCAGCACGGCGGCCCCACCACATTCACCCCTCCACTTT
TRBJ2-4	TRBV14	.	.	CASSPLGTNIQYF	TGTGCCAGCAGCCCTCTGGGGACTAACATTCAGTACTTC
TRBJ1-2	TRBV18	.	TRBD1	CASSRTGGDGYTF	TGTGCCAGCTCACGGACAGGGGGAGATGGCTACACCTTC
TRBJ2-3	TRBV7-2	.	TRBD2	CAGTQGLPTDTQYF	TGTGCCGGGACTCAGGGACTACCCACAGATACGCAGTATTTT
TRBJ1-4	TRBV6-5	.	.	CASSSGTSNEKLFF	TGTGCCAGCAGTTCCGGGACAAGTAATGAAAAACTGTTTTTT
TRBJ2-5	TRBV29-1	few	.	CSVEDHGGQETQYF	TGCAGCGTTGAAGATCACGGGGGCCAGGAGACCCAGTACTTC
TRBJ2-1	TRBV7-3	.	.	CASSSGPRGYNEQFF	TGTGCCAGCAGCTCCGGGCCGAGGGGATACAATGAGCAGTTCTTC
TRBJ1-2	TRBV2	few	TRBD1	CASTPTGPIYGYTF	TGTGCCAGCACCCCGACAGGGCCTATCTATGGCTACACCTTC
TRBJ2-7	TRBV5-1	.	TRBD1	CASSLALGQGYEQYF	TGCGCCAGCAGCTTGGCCCTTGGACAGGGTTACGAGCAGTACTTC
TRBJ1-1	TRBV6-1	.	.	CASSQLNTEAFF	TGTGCCAGCAGCCAGTTAAACACTGAAGCTTTCTTT
TRBJ2-1	TRBV19	.	TRBD2	CAVSRGGAGEQFF	TGTGCCGTATCGCGCGGGGGGGCCGGGGAGCAGTTCTTC
TRBJ2-6	TRBV5-1	.	TRBD2	CASRGGTLSGANVLTF	TGCGCCAGCAGGGGGGGGACTCTCTCTGGGGCCAACGTCCTGACTTTC
TRBJ2-2	TRBV19	.	.	CASSIGRQARELFF	TGTGCCAGTAGTATAGGCCGCCAGGCCCGGGAGCTGTTTTTT
TRBJ1-5	TRBV6-1	once	TRBD1	CASIQDRANQPQHF	TGTGCCAGCATTCAAGACAGGGCTAATCAGCCCCAGCATTTT
TRBJ2-3	TRBV14	.	.	CASSQRFMDTQYF	TGTGCCAGCAGCCAGAGGTTCATGGATACGCAGTATTTT
TRBJ1-2	TRBV5-1	few	.	CASSPRTGDYGYTF	TGCGCCAGCAGCCCAAGGACCGGCGACTATGGCTACACCTTC
TRBJ1-5	TRBV6-6	few	.	CASSPLGGSNQPQHF	TGTGCCAGCAGCCCGTTAGGGGGGAGCAATCAGCCCCAGCATTTT
TRBJ1-2	TRBV15	few	.	CATSSRGYGYTF	TGTGCCACCAGTTCCAGGGGCTATGGCTACACCTTC
TRBJ2-7	TRBV2	.	.	CASSRVEQYF	TGTGCCAGCAGTCGGGTCGAGCAGTACTTC
TRBJ2-2	TRBV21-1	.	.	CASSKAGNTGTGELFF	TGTGCCAGCAGCAAAGCAGGGAACACGGGGACCGGGGAGCTGTTTTTT
TRBJ1-4	TRBV18	.	.	CASSLGGVSTNEKLFF	TGTGCCAGCTCCCTTGGTGGGGTTTCAACTAATGAAAAACTGTTTTTT
TRBJ2-7	TRBV27	once	.	CASSRSGTKGEQYF	TGTGCCAGCAGCCGGTCCGGGACAAAGGGCGAGCAGTACTTC
TRBJ2-5	TRBV5-1	.	TRBD2	CASSLAGSGGAGETQYF	TGCGCCAGCAGCTTGGCCGGTAGCGGGGGGGCCGGGGAGACCCAGTACTTC
TRBJ1-5	TRBV6-6	few	TRBD1	CASSGQGGRNQPQHF	TGTGCCAGCAGTGGACAGGGGGGTCGCAATCAGCCCCAGCATTTT
TRBJ2-7	TRBV7-3	.	TRBD1	CASSLSSADREQYF	TGTGCCAGCAGCTTATCCTCCGCGGACAGGGAACAGTACTTC
TRBJ2-7	TRBV7-2	few	.	CASSLVEGFSYEQYF	TGTGCCAGCAGCTTAGTAGAGGGTTTCTCCTACGAGCAGTACTTC
TRBJ1-1	TRBV27	medium-sized	.	CASKVGANTEAFF	TGTGCCAGCAAGGTGGGTGCGAACACTGAAGCTTTCTTT
TRBJ2-3	TRBV6-1	.	.	CASSKRQVGDTQYF	TGTGCCAGCAGTAAAAGACAGGTAGGAGATACGCAGTATTTT
TRBJ2-7	TRBV7-9	once	.	CASSKQSYEQYF	TGTGCCAGCAGTAAACAGTCCTACGAGCAGTACTTC
TRBJ2-2	TRBV7-2	few	.	CASSWRGPNTGELFF	TGTGCCAGCAGCTGGAGGGGGCCTAACACCGGGGAGCTGTTTTTT
TRBJ2-7	TRBV7-2	.	.	CASSWGPYEQYF	TGTGCCAGCAGCTGGGGACCTTACGAGCAGTACTTC
TRBJ1-1	TRBV4-2	.	TRBD1	CASGLQGARAFF	TGTGCCAGCGGGTTGCAGGGGGCGCGGGCTTTCTTT